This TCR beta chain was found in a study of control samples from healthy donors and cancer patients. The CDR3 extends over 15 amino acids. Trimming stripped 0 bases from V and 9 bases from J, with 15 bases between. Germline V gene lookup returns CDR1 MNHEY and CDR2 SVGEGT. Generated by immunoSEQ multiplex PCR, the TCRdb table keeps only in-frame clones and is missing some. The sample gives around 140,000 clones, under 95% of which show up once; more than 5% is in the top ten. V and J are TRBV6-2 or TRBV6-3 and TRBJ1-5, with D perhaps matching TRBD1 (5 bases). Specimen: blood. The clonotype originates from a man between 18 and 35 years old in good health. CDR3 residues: CASSYSRGSLGPQHF. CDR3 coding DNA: TGTGCCAGCAGTTACTCGCGGGGGTCCCTGGGGCCCCAGCATTTT.